Below, 9 T cell receptor beta chains from the same sample are listed, as sequenced in a study of shared clonotypes between healthy human individuals. The assay was immunoSEQ multiplex PCR, and TCRdb's table has in-frame clones only and misses some. The sample gives around 700,000 clones, approximately 79% of which show up once; roughly 1.7% is in the top ten. The sample was memory CD4+ T cells sorted from blood. Subset meaning: CD45RA-negative fraction. The origin of the receptors is a woman in her thirties in good health.

This clone has just a few counts. This rearrangement joins TRBV2 to TRBJ1-5; 10 bases are a match to TRBD1. This CDR3 spans 14 amino acids. Germline lookup yields CDR1 SNHLY and CDR2 FYNNEI. V lost 7 bases and J lost 5; bases outside the gene matches: 5. The CDR3 here is CASTPTGGDQPQHF. The CDR3 DNA reads as TGTGCCAGCACCCCGACAGGGGGCGATCAGCCCCAGCATTTT.

This clone occurred a few times. This sequence joins TRBV28 and TRBJ2-3, with 13 bases matching TRBD2. The CDR3 has 17 amino acids. Losses at the gene ends were 3 bases for V and 0 bases for J; bases not matched to a gene: 3. Germline V gene data show CDR1 as MDHEN and CDR2 as SYDVKM. CDR3: CASSFGTSGVSTDTQYF. The CDR3 DNA reads TGTGCCAGCAGTTTTGGGACTAGCGGGGTTAGCACAGATACGCAGTATTTT. The full variable domain, rest sourced from reference TRBV28 and TRBJ2-3, is DVKVTQSSRYLVKRTGEKVFLECVQDMDHENMFWYRQDPGLGLRLIYFSYDVKMKEKGDIPEGYSVSREKKERFSLILESASTNQTSMYLCASSFGTSGVSTDTQYFGPGTRLTVL.

J is TRBJ2-5 and V is TRBV6-1; 9 bases line up with TRBD1. The CDR3 is made up of 15 amino acids. V was clipped by 6 bases and J by 2 bases; unmatched bases: 7. Germline V CDR1 and CDR2: MNHNS, SASEGT. CDR3 nucleotides: TGTGCCAGCAGATCTCCGGGACAGGGACAAGAGACCCAGTACTTC. Amino acid sequence: CASRSPGQGQETQYF.

The V and J genes are TRBV11-2 and TRBJ2-1; TRBD2 matches 8 bases. The germline V gene has CDR1 SGHAT and CDR2 FQNNGV. V gave up 8 bases and J gave up 7 bases; unmatched junction bases: 7. The CDR3 totals 13 residues. The CDR3 bases are TGTGCCAGCGGCAAGCGGGAGATAAATGAGCAGTTCTTC. It encodes CASGKREINEQFF. Together with reference TRBV11-2 and TRBJ2-1, the CDR3 gives the full variable domain: EAGVAQSPRYKIIEKRQSVAFWCNPISGHATLYWYQQILGQGPKLLIQFQNNGVVDDSQLPKDRFSAERLKGVDSTLKIQPAKLEDSAVYLCASGKREINEQFFGPGTRLTVL.

The chain carries TRBV28 and TRBJ2-6; 10 nucleotides agree with TRBD1. With 8 bases clipped from V and 1 base from J, the junction kept 11 bases outside the gene matches. Germline CDR1 is MDHEN and CDR2 is SYDVKM. There are 18 residues in the CDR3. CDR3 nucleotides: TGTGCCAGCGGCCGACCCGGGACAGGGGTTTCTGGGGCCAACGTCCTGACTTTC. Translating it yields CASGRPGTGVSGANVLTF.

The chain carries TRBV7-9 and TRBJ2-7; 11 bases are a match to TRBD2. The CDR3 is made up of 16 amino acids. Looked up from germline, CDR1 is SEHNR and CDR2 is FQNEAQ (reference sequence). The J segment lost 1 base and the V segment lost 1 base, leaving 3 bases of the junction unmatched. CDR3 DNA: TGTGCCAGCAGCTTAGTGACTAGCGGGAAGTCCTACGAGCAGTACTTC. It encodes CASSLVTSGKSYEQYF.

V gene TRBV5-1 combines with J gene TRBJ2-7, with D uncertain. The length of the CDR3 is 15 residues. From germline, CDR1 is SGHRS and CDR2 YFSETQ. V shed 0 bases and J shed 3 bases, with 13 bases lying between them. The CDR3 region is CASSLAVSSGYEQYF. The DNA of the CDR3 is TGCGCCAGCAGCTTGGCCGTTTCGTCAGGCTACGAGCAGTACTTC.

The chain is built from TRBV10-3 and TRBJ2-7, with 9 bases lining up with TRBD1. Germline lookup yields CDR1 ENHRY and CDR2 SYGVKD. The CDR3 is made up of 14 amino acids. Trimming at V came to 6 bases and at J to 2 bases, leaving 5 bases not matched to a gene. The CDR3 protein is CAIRDRGETYEQYF. The CDR3 nucleotides read TGTGCCATCAGGGACAGGGGAGAAACCTACGAGCAGTACTTC.

The rearrangement joins TRBV10-2 to TRBJ1-5, with D perhaps TRBD1 (6 bases). The CDR3 covers 14 residues. Germline lookup yields CDR1 WSHSY and CDR2 SAAADI. The germline V and J ends were trimmed by 2 bases and 6 bases, with 11 bases remaining between them. The DNA for the CDR3 is TGCGCCAGCAGTGAGAGACAGGTCAGTCAGCCCCAGCATTTT. Amino acids: CASSERQVSQPQHF.